Sequencing of this TCR beta chain was carried out in a study of blood T cell repertoires in COVID-19 (dated by TCRdb to about 2020). At the level of the whole study: Samples from collaborators originated in the United States, Italy and Spain and spanned both the acute and convalescent phases of COVID-19. The material from the prospective study consisted of cDNA or gDNA derived from T cells, B-cell-depleted T cells, or PBMCs. Subjects who had been exposed to COVID-19, were actively infected with it, or had recovered from it provided the deeply sampled blood TCRbeta repertoires that made up the dataset. The repertoires were released in a freely available public database meant as a resource for research on the immune response to SARS-CoV-2. Samples came from the ongoing ImmuneRACE study (first 160 participants) plus 1,254 subjects from 6 global collaborators. Sample metadata almost always included a de-identified subject ID, COVID-19 status, age in years and sex. HLA class I and class II types, where available, came from metadata supplied by the sample provider rather than from assay-based typing.

Study-level results and caveats: The quantity of clinical and demographic metadata differed by source and by participant and was supplied without curation.

Collaborating institutions collected whole blood in K2EDTA tubes following their own protocols. For TCRbeta analysis, collaborator samples were shipped as frozen whole blood, as isolated PBMCs, or as DNA extracted from either sample type. Taken from cysteine to phenylalanine, the CDR3 has 12 residues. Only the CDR3 portion is preserved as DNA: 36 bases, with reading frame beginning at the first base. CDR1 and CDR2 were assigned from the germline V gene as SGHAT and FQNNGV. Relative to germline, V is 3 bases shorter and J is 5 bases shorter, with 4 bases between their ends. Remarks on this clone: Which antigen it targets is not known. No much larger clone is present one base from it, and per-base qualities are unavailable.

The immunoSEQ Assay, a bias-controlled multiplex PCR, was used to amplify TCRbeta CDR3 regions from genomic DNA. Turning to the authors' computational methods: Within the assay, amplification of reference gene primers was used to estimate how many nucleated cells each sample contained. Sequence reads were collapsed and filtered to measure the absolute abundance of every unique TCRbeta CDR3 rearrangement. Productive Simpson clonality was computed per sample as the square root of Simpson's diversity index over productive rearrangements. Sourced from immuneACCESS, this table was stored by TCRdb with only in-frame sequences that have V and J called. A share of the clones is absent; for the studies checked, an unresolved V gene accounts for under half, and the remainder has no known explanation. That table supplies the V and J calls and clone size; D and trimming were determined from the DNA. This sample is represented by 43,000 or so clones; around 82% of them were singletons. The top ten constitute 5.5% to 7.5% of the sample.

Specimen: peripheral blood. The sequence was obtained from a woman older than 75 with acute or convalescent COVID-19. The V and J genes are TRBV11-2 and TRBJ2-2, with no reliable assignment of the D segment. The DNA sequence is given as TGTGCCAGCAGCTTCAAAACCGGGGAGCTGTTTTTT. It translates as CASSFKTGELFF.